This is a list of T cell receptor beta chains from one sample in a study of T-cell memory formation after mild COVID-19. TCRdb ran MiXCR on the 5' RACE reads and lists one entry per CDR3 protein. This sample has 30,000 to 35,000 distinct CDR3 sequences, with 20% to 25% found just once. Sequencing was carried out using PBMCs or a T cell subset sorted from them (not recorded which). All receptors come from an adult who had mild COVID-19 (a few samples of this study predate the infection). Cell type and time point are not known. Both conserved end residues are part of each CDR3. Fields, in order: clone size, V gene, D gene, J gene, CDR3 DNA, CDR3 protein. A D gene is named only where the DNA matches it firmly. Not all rows give a size; the values are once, few, many and, for expanded clones, a class.

>many|TRBV7-2|-|TRBJ2-7
TGTGCCAGCAGCTCCCTGGGGGGGGCTACCTACGAGCAGTACTTC
CASSSLGGATYEQYF
>many|TRBV6-1|TRBD2|TRBJ2-3
TGTGCCAGCAGTCCGGGGCTAGCGGGAGGGAGCGATACGCAGTATTTT
CASSPGLAGGSDTQYF
>many|TRBV6-1|-|TRBJ2-5
TGTGCCAGCAGTGCCCTAGTGCGTGAGACCCAGTACTTC
CASSALVRETQYF
>many|TRBV18|-|TRBJ1-5
TGTGCCAGCTCACCAGGGTACAATCAGCCCCAGCATTTT
CASSPGYNQPQHF
>many|TRBV19|TRBD1|TRBJ2-7
TGTGCCAGTAGTAGCGGACAGGGGCTAAACTACGAGCAGTACTTC
CASSSGQGLNYEQYF
>many|TRBV19|TRBD2|TRBJ2-7
TGTGCCAGTAGTAACGGACTAGCGGGAAGGAGCGAGCAGTACTTC
CASSNGLAGRSEQYF
>many|TRBV11-2|-|TRBJ2-3
TGTGCCAGCAGCTTAGGGGCGGGGCCCACAGATACGCAGTATTTT
CASSLGAGPTDTQYF
>-|TRBV7-6|-|TRBJ2-7
TGTGCCAGCAGCGTAGGACAGTGGCGCTCCTACGAGCAGTACTTC
CASSVGQWRSYEQYF
>many|TRBV24-1|-|TRBJ1-1
TGTGCCACCAGTGATCCGGGTAAGAACACTGAAGCTTTCTTT
CATSDPGKNTEAFF
>-|TRBV3-1|TRBD2|TRBJ2-7
TGTGCCAGCAGAAAGCGGGACTCCTACGAGCAGTACTTC
CASRKRDSYEQYF
>-|TRBV9|-|TRBJ1-6
TGTGCCAGCAGCGTAGATCCCCCTGGGTCACCCCTCCACTTT
CASSVDPPGSPLHF
>-|TRBV5-1|-|TRBJ2-7
TGCGCCAGCAGCTTGGCCGCAGTGTACTACGAGCAGTACTTC
CASSLAAVYYEQYF
>many|TRBV7-2|-|TRBJ2-7
TGTGCCAGCAGCCGGGACGGGGGCTCCCTAACCTACGAGCAGTACTTC
CASSRDGGSLTYEQYF